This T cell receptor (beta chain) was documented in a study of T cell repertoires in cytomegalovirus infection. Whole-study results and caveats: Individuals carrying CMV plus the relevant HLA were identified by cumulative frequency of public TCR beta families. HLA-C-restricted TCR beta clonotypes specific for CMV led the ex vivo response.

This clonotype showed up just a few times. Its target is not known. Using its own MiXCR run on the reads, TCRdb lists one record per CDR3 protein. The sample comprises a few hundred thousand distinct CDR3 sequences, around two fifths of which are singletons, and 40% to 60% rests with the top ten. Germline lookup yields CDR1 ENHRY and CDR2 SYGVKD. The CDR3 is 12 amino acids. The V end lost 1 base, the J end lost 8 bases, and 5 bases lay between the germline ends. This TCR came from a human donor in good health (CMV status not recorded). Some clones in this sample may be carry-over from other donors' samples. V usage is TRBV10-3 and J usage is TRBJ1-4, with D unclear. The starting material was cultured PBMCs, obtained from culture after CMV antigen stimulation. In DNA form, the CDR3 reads TGTGCCATCAGTGAGTTCGGGGAAAAACTGTTTTTT. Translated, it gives CAISEFGEKLFF.